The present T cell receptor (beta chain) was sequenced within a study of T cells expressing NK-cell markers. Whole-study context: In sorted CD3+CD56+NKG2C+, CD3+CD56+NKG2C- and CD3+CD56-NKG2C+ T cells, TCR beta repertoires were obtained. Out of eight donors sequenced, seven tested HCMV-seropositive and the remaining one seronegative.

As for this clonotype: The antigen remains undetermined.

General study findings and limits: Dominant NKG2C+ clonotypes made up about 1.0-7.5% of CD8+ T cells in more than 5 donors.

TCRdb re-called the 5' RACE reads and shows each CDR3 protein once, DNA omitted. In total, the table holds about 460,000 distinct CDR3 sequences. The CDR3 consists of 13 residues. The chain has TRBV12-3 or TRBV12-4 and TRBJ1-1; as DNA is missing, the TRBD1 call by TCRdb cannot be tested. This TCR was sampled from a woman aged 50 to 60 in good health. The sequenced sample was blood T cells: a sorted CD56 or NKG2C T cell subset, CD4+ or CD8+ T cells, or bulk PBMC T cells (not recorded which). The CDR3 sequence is CASSLGQSSEAFF.